The 32 T cell receptor beta chains reported below all come from one sample, sequenced in a study of neurological immune-mediated disorders. The time point was: longitudinal time-point 3. From the 5' RACE reads, TCRdb called clonotypes with MiXCR, one entry per CDR3 protein. The sample carries roughly 57,000 distinct CDR3 sequences, 6.5% to 8.5% recorded once. Sequenced input: PBMCs. These receptors came from a woman between 35 and 50 years old in good health.

The genes are TRBV2 and TRBJ2-1, with D hard to call. V lost 2 bases and J 4 bases, leaving 6 bases between the germline ends. In germline, CDR1 is SNHLY, CDR2 FYNNEI. This CDR3 spans 13 amino acids. CDR3 amino acids: CASSEFRYNEQFF. The CDR3 DNA reads as TGTGCCAGCAGTGAATTCCGTTACAATGAGCAGTTCTTC.

This clonotype has at least ten counts. The chain uses TRBV14 and TRBJ2-3, with 9 bases that match TRBD1. V was pared by 5 bases and J by 4 bases, with 10 bases of the junction left unmatched. This CDR3 is built from 16 residues. The germline V gene encodes CDR1 SGHDN and CDR2 FVKESK. The CDR3 nucleotides read TGTGCCAGCAGCTTTAGACCGGGACAGGGCGCAGATACGCAGTATTTT. As protein: CASSFRPGQGADTQYF.

This clonotype showed up many times. The chain couples TRBV4-3 to TRBJ1-3; TRBD1 aligns across 7 bases. V gave up 3 bases and J gave up 4 bases; unmatched junction bases: 3. Germline V lookup: CDR1 LGHNA, CDR2 YSLEER. This CDR3 has 14 residues. CDR3 loop: CASSHSGQGNTIYF. As DNA, the CDR3 is TGCGCCAGCAGCCACTCGGGACAGGGAAACACCATATATTTT.

This clonotype came up many times. The chain combines TRBV20-1 with TRBJ1-5, with D tentatively TRBD1 (5 bases). The CDR3 is made up of 13 amino acids. V shed 3 bases and J shed 3 bases, with 9 bases lying between them. Germline V gives CDR1 DFQATT, CDR2 SNEGSKA (reference sequence). CDR3 loop: CSARTASNQPQHF. Written as DNA, the CDR3 is TGCAGTGCTAGGACAGCTTCCAATCAGCCCCAGCATTTT.

This clonotype was observed many times. The chain has TRBV5-6 and TRBJ2-7, with TRBD2 identical over 7 bases. Germline V lookup: CDR1 SGHDT, CDR2 YYEEEE. Trimming cost V 4 bases and J 5 bases; bases outside gene matches: 9. The CDR3 sequence is 14 residues long. The CDR3: CASSPGLQPDEQYF. The CDR3 nucleotides are TGTGCCAGCAGCCCGGGACTACAGCCGGACGAGCAGTACTTC.

At least ten counts were recorded for this clonotype. The CDR3: CSALDTLDNSPLHF. The CDR3 DNA follows: TGCAGTGCCCTGGACACTTTAGATAATTCACCCCTCCACTTT. The rearrangement uses TRBV20-1 and TRBJ1-6, with D tentatively TRBD1 (5 bases). The ends were cut back, 6 bases at V and 5 bases at J, with 14 bases in the middle. Germline V gene lookup returns CDR1 DFQATT and CDR2 SNEGSKA (reference sequence). This CDR3 comprises 14 residues.

This clonotype showed up many times. The V gene is TRBV29-1, the J gene TRBJ2-2; D gene uncertain. With 5 bases removed from V and 1 base from J, the gap between germline ends came to 11 bases. The CDR3 is 14 residues long. The V gene's germline CDR1 is SQVTM and CDR2 ANQGSEA. CDR3 amino acids: CSVKHSVNTGELFF. Here the CDR3 DNA reads TGCAGCGTTAAGCACTCTGTGAACACCGGGGAGCTGTTTTTT.

This clonotype was picked up many times. The J gene is TRBJ2-1, the V gene TRBV7-2, with D maybe TRBD2 (6 bases). Trimming shortened V by 0 bases and J by 9 bases, and 6 bases separated the two germline ends. The germline gives CDR1 SGHTA, CDR2 FQGNSA. This CDR3 is built from 12 residues. This CDR3 is CASSLASGEQFF. DNA of the CDR3: TGTGCCAGCAGCTTAGCTAGCGGTGAGCAGTTCTTC.

This clonotype was observed many times. This chain uses TRBV6-2 or TRBV6-3 with TRBJ2-1; D is perhaps TRBD2 (7 bases). The CDR3 totals 15 residues. The ends were cut back, 2 bases at V and 7 bases at J, with 15 bases in the middle. Per the germline V gene, CDR1 is MNHEY and CDR2 is SVGEGT. The CDR3 loop is CASSYTAGAPNEQFF. The CDR3 DNA sequence: TGTGCCAGCAGTTACACTGCGGGGGCCCCTAATGAGCAGTTCTTC.

This clonotype has ten or more counts. The chain is built from TRBV21-1 and TRBJ2-1. TRBV21-1 represents a pseudogene. The length of the CDR3 is 13 residues. In DNA form, the CDR3 reads TGTGCCACCTTAAAATTCGGCTACAATGAGCAGTTCTTC. The encoded protein is CATLKFGYNEQFF.

This clonotype has ten or more counts. CDR3 region: CASSLLRYNEQFF. In DNA, the CDR3 is TGTGCCAGCAGCTTGCTGAGATACAATGAGCAGTTCTTC. The V and J genes are TRBV7-2 and TRBJ2-1; D unclear. The V end lost 3 bases, the J end lost 4 bases, and 7 bases lay between the germline ends. CDR3 length equals 13 residues. The germline CDR1 and CDR2 sequences are SGHTA and FQGNSA.

This clonotype was seen many times. This sequence joins TRBV5-1 and TRBJ2-7; D is perhaps TRBD2 (5 bases). The V gene lost 3 bases and the J gene lost 3 bases, with 10 bases spanning the gap. Germline lookup yields CDR1 SGHRS and CDR2 YFSETQ. CDR3 length equals 13 residues. The CDR3 DNA sequence: TGCGCCAGCAGCTCCGCGGGTTACTACGAGCAGTACTTC. Translating gives CASSSAGYYEQYF.

Regarding this clonotype: One end of the junction does not line up with germline, which may come from a read error. This chain connects TRBV6-6 to TRBJ2-6; D perhaps matches TRBD1 (6 bases). This CDR3 comprises 14 residues. Looked up from germline, CDR1 is MNHNY and CDR2 is SVGAGI (reference sequence). The CDR3 DNA reads as TGTGCCAGCAGTCCCATCTCTGGGGGCAACGTCCTCACTTTC. This gives the protein CASSPISGGNVLTF.

V and J are TRBV6-5 and TRBJ1-5; D remains unclear. V was trimmed by 4 bases and J by 0 bases, leaving 10 bases between them. The CDR3 consists of 15 residues. The germline V gene encodes CDR1 MNHEY and CDR2 SVGAGI. The CDR3 sequence: CASSLGRISNQPQHF. CDR3 nucleotides: TGTGCCAGCAGTTTAGGACGGATTAGCAATCAGCCCCAGCATTTT.

There are many counts of this clonotype. This rearrangement joins TRBV20-1 to TRBJ2-3; D is unclear. This CDR3 region has 14 residues. Between the trimmed V and J ends, which lost 0 bases and 1 base, there was a span of 8 bases. The germline CDR1 and CDR2 sequences are DFQATT and SNEGSKA (reference sequence). CDR3: CSARDPVRTDTQYF. The CDR3 DNA reads as TGCAGTGCTAGAGATCCCGTCCGCACAGATACGCAGTATTTT.

This clonotype has at least ten counts. The V gene is TRBV4-1, the J gene TRBJ1-1, with 9 nucleotides matching TRBD1. CDR1 and CDR2 (germline): MGHRA, YSYEKL. The CDR3 runs to 14 residues. V lost 6 bases, J lost 8 bases, and 10 bases stayed unmatched. CDR3 sequence: CASSYPGQGSEAFF. The CDR3 DNA reads TGCGCCAGCAGTTATCCGGGACAGGGAAGCGAAGCTTTCTTT.

This clonotype occurred many times. The genes are TRBV10-3 and TRBJ2-2, with 9 bases fitting TRBD1. With V trimmed by 10 bases and J by 1 base, 10 bases remained unmatched. The CDR3 length is 16 residues. CDR1 and CDR2 from the germline V gene are ENHRY and SYGVKD. The CDR3 DNA is TGTGCCACCGGTAACCCGGACAGGGGGAACACCGGGGAGCTGTTTTTT. The encoded protein is CATGNPDRGNTGELFF.

This clonotype occurred many times. The chain has TRBV12-3 or TRBV12-4 and TRBJ2-3; D call uncertain. This CDR3 has 15 residues. Between the trimmed V and J ends, which lost 0 bases and 2 bases, there was a span of 9 bases. For the CDR3, the DNA is TGTGCCAGCAGTTTAGCAGGGCTAATCACAGATACGCAGTATTTT. This encodes CASSLAGLITDTQYF.

This clonotype occurred many times. The V call is TRBV5-1, the J call TRBJ2-3; 7 positions match TRBD2. Germline CDR1 and CDR2: SGHRS and YFSETQ. The CDR3 extends over 14 amino acids. The trim removed 4 bases at V and 3 bases at J, leaving 5 bases unmatched. CDR3 sequence (DNA): TGCGCCAGCAGCGACGGACTAGTTACAGATACGCAGTATTTT. It translates to CASSDGLVTDTQYF.

This clonotype was detected a few times. The chain carries TRBV29-1 and TRBJ1-2, with D perhaps matching TRBD1 (6 bases). CDR1 and CDR2 (germline): SQVTM, ANQGSEA. CDR3 size: 13 residues. V lost 5 bases and J lost 8, with 18 bases in between. The CDR3 coding sequence is TGCAGCGTTCTTGTGCCCGGGGGCGCGGGCTACACCTTC. It is translated as CSVLVPGGAGYTF.

This clonotype was detected ten times or more. The V gene is TRBV4-3, the J gene TRBJ2-7, with 11 nucleotides matching TRBD1. Germline CDR1 LGHNA, CDR2 YSLEER. The CDR3 totals 15 residues. V shed 6 bases and J 4 bases; nucleotides not matched to a gene: 8. The CDR3 reads CASRPGTGGSYEQYF. The DNA of the CDR3 is TGCGCCAGCAGGCCGGGGACAGGGGGATCGTACGAGCAGTACTTC.

The sample holds many counts of this clonotype. The chain links TRBV6-5 to TRBJ1-2; the D gene is possibly TRBD1 (6 bases). CDR1 is MNHEY and CDR2 is SVGAGI in the germline V gene. This CDR3 comprises 15 residues. Trimming left V 2 bases short and J 3 bases short, with 13 bases between. The CDR3 DNA follows: TGTGCCAGCAGTTACAATCGGGACACTTACTATGGCTACACCTTC. Translated: CASSYNRDTYYGYTF.

This clonotype was picked up many times. The chain uses TRBV7-9 and TRBJ1-4, with a possible D match to TRBD1 (5 bases). The germline V and J ends were trimmed by 11 bases and 8 bases, with 21 bases remaining between them. The V gene's germline CDR1 is SEHNR and CDR2 FQNEAQ (reference sequence). There are 14 residues in the CDR3. The CDR3 loop reads CAGSHGRVGEKLFF. CDR3 nucleotides: TGTGCCGGGTCTCACGGCAGGGTTGGCGAAAAACTGTTTTTT.

This clonotype was found many times. The chain joins TRBV5-1 to TRBJ1-1, with D maybe TRBD1 (6 bases). This CDR3 comprises 14 residues. Trimming shortened V by 4 bases and J by 3 bases, and 13 bases separated the two germline ends. The V gene's germline CDR1 is SGHRS and CDR2 YFSETQ. The CDR3 here is CASSPEPGDTEAFF. CDR3 nucleotide sequence: TGCGCCAGCAGCCCTGAGCCAGGGGACACTGAAGCTTTCTTT. Together with reference TRBV5-1 and TRBJ1-1, the CDR3 gives the full variable domain: KAGVTQTPRYLIKTRGQQVTLSCSPISGHRSVSWYQQTPGQGLQFLFEYFSETQRNKGNFPGRFSGRQFSNSRSEMNVSTLELGDSALYLCASSPEPGDTEAFFGQGTRLTVV.

Points on this clonotype: This may stem from a read error, because a much larger clone lies one nucleotide away. The chain is built from TRBV6-2 or TRBV6-3 and TRBJ2-1, with D possibly being TRBD2 (5 bases). CDR3 length equals 15 residues. The germline V gene encodes CDR1 MNHEY and CDR2 SVGEGT. The CDR3 bases are TGTGCCAGCAGTTACTCTTCTACTAGTGACAATGTGCAGTTCTTC. This gives the protein CASSYSSTSDNVQFF.

This clonotype was recorded many times. The gene calls are TRBV6-6 and TRBJ1-4; D is undetermined. CDR3 length: 12 residues. Germline CDR1 MNHNY, CDR2 SVGAGI (reference sequence). The V end was cut by 2 bases, the J end by 6 bases, with 4 bases between. CDR3 coding DNA: TGTGCCAGCAGTTACGAGGATGAAAAACTGTTTTTT. This translates into CASSYEDEKLFF.

About this clonotype: Being one base from a much bigger clone, this may be a read error. The rearrangement uses TRBV10-3 and TRBJ2-7; D gene unclear. The CDR3 is made up of 11 amino acids. Germline-derived CDR1 and CDR2 are ENHRY and SYGVKD. CDR3 DNA: TGTGCCATCAGGACCCTGGAAGAGCATTACTTC. Translation: CAIRTLEEHYF.

In its sample, this clonotype was seen many times. This sequence joins TRBV7-2 and TRBJ2-5; 8 positions agree with TRBD1. CDR3 length: 16 amino acids. Germline V lookup: CDR1 SGHTA, CDR2 FQGNSA. The V gene end was trimmed by 1 base and the J gene end by 5 bases; junction bases not matched to a gene: 9. The CDR3 loop is CASSLDAGGVWETQYF. The CDR3 region has the DNA TGTGCCAGCAGCTTAGATGCAGGGGGCGTCTGGGAGACCCAGTACTTC. Based on the CDR3 plus reference TRBV7-2 and TRBJ2-5, the full variable domain is GAGVSQSPSNKVTEKGKDVELRCDPISGHTALYWYRQSLGQGLEFLIYFQGNSAPDKSGLPSDRFSAERTGGSVSTLTIQRTQQEDSAVYLCASSLDAGGVWETQYFGPGTRLLVL.

This clonotype was counted many times. The chain joins TRBV9 to TRBJ2-7; 7 bases are a match to TRBD1. The CDR3 has 15 amino acids. CDR1 and CDR2 from the germline V gene are SGDLS and YYNGEE. With 3 bases clipped from V and 2 bases from J, the junction kept 8 bases outside the gene matches. CDR3 sequence: CASSEGAGPPYEQYF. DNA of the CDR3: TGTGCCAGCAGCGAGGGGGCGGGCCCTCCCTACGAGCAGTACTTC. The whole variable domain, remainder taken from reference TRBV9 and TRBJ2-7, is DSGVTQTPKHLITATGQRVTLRCSPRSGDLSVYWYQQSLDQGLQFLIQYYNGEERAKGNILERFSAQQFPDLHSELNLSSLELGDSALYFCASSEGAGPPYEQYFGPGTRLTVT.

The V gene is TRBV6-6, the J gene TRBJ2-1; 8 nucleotides align to TRBD2. Germline V gene lookup returns CDR1 MNHNY and CDR2 SVGAGI (reference sequence). After removal of 6 bases from V and 1 base from J, the junction contained 2 bases not matched to a gene. This CDR3 region has 14 residues. The CDR3 bases are TGTGCCAGCAGAGCGGGAGAGTCCTACAATGAGCAGTTCTTC. The encoded protein is CASRAGESYNEQFF.

The table lists this clonotype with many counts. J is TRBJ1-2 and V is TRBV20-1; D is unresolved. Germline CDR1 and CDR2: DFQATT and SNEGSKA (reference sequence). The CDR3 covers 17 residues. Trimming left V 1 base short and J 0 bases short, with 18 bases between. The CDR3 spells CSARVGLGRVSNYGYTF. The CDR3 DNA sequence: TGCAGTGCTAGAGTGGGCTTAGGGAGGGTCTCTAACTATGGCTACACCTTC.

In this sample, this clonotype turned up many times. The rearrangement links TRBV4-3 to TRBJ2-3, with 8 bases aligning to TRBD2. The ends lost 4 bases at V and 6 bases at J; junction bases unmatched: 18. CDR1 LGHNA and CDR2 YSLEER come from the germline V gene. The CDR3 runs to 18 residues. CDR3 loop: CASSPAGRAGAPYDTQYF. CDR3 coding DNA: TGCGCCAGCAGCCCGGCAGGTCGAGCGGGGGCCCCCTACGATACGCAGTATTTT.